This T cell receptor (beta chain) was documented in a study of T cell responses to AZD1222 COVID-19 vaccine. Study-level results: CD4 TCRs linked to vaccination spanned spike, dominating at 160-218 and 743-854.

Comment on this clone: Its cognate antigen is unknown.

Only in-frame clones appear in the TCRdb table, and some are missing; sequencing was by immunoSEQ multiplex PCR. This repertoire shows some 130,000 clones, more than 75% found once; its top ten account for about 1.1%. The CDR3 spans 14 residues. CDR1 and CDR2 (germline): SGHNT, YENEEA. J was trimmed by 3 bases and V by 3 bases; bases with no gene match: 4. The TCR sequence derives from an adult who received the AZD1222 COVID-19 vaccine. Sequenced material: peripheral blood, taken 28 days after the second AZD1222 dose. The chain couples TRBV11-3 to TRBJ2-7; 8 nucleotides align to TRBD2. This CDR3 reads CASSLGSGSYEQYF. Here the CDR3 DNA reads TGTGCCAGCAGCTTGGGGAGCGGGAGCTACGAGCAGTACTTC.